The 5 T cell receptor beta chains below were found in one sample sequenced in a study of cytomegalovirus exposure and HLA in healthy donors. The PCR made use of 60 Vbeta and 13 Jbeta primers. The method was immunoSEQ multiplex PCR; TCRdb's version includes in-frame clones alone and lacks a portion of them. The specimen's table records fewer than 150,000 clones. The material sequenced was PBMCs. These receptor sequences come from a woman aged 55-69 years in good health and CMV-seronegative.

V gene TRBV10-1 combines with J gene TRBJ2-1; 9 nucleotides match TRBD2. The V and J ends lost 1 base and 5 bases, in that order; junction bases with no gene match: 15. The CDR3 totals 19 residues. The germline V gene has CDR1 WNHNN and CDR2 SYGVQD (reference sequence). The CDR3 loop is CASSEFSFSGGSGDNEQFF. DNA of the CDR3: TGCGCCAGCAGTGAGTTTTCCTTTAGCGGGGGTTCGGGGGACAATGAGCAGTTCTTC.

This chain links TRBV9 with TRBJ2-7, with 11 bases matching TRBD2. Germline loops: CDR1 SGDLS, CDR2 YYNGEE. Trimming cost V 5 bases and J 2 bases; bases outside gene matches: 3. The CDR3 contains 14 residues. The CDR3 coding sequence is TGTGCCAGCAGTCCGGGACTAGCGGCCTACGAGCAGTACTTC. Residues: CASSPGLAAYEQYF.

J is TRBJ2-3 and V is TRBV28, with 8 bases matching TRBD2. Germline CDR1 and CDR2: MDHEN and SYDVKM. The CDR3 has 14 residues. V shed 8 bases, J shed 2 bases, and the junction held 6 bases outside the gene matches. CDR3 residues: CASFPSGFTDTQYF. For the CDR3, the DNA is TGTGCCAGCTTCCCTAGCGGGTTCACAGATACGCAGTATTTT.

CDR3 amino acids: CASSRLTGGQANYGYTF. CDR3 DNA: TGTGCCAGCAGTCGTTTGACCGGTGGGCAGGCGAACTATGGCTACACCTTC. The J gene is TRBJ1-2, the V gene TRBV28; D is unclear. The CDR3 length is 17 residues. Germline V gene sequence: CDR1 MDHEN, CDR2 SYDVKM. The V end was cut by 5 bases, the J end by 2 bases, with 21 bases between.

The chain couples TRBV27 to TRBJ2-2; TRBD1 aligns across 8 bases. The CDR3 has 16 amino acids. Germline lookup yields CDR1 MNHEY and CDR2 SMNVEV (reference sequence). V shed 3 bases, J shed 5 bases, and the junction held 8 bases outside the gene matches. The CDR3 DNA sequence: TGTGCCAGCAGTTTGCCTCAGGGGGCGCTTACCGGGGAGCTGTTTTTT. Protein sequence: CASSLPQGALTGELFF.